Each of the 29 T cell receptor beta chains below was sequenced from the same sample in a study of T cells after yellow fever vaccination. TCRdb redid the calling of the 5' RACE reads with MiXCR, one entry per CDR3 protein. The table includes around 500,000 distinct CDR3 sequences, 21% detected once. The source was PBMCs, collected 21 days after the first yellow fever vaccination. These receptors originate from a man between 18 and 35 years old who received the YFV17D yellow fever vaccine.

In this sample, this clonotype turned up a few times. The CDR3 loop reads CASSSGTSGRTNTQYF. For the CDR3, the DNA is TGTGCCAGCAGCTCCGGGACTAGCGGGAGAACTAATACGCAGTATTTT. V and J are TRBV5-4 and TRBJ2-3; TRBD2 aligns across 14 bases. The CDR3 has 16 residues. J lost 7 bases, V lost 3 bases, and 7 bases had no gene match. In germline, CDR1 is SGHNT, CDR2 YYREEE (reference sequence). Supplemented by reference TRBV5-4 and TRBJ2-3, the full variable domain reads ETGVTQSPTHLIKTRGQQVTLRCSSQSGHNTVSWYQQALGQGPQFIFQYYREEENGRGNFPPRFSGLQFPNYSSELNVNALELDDSALYLCASSSGTSGRTNTQYFGPGTRLTVL.

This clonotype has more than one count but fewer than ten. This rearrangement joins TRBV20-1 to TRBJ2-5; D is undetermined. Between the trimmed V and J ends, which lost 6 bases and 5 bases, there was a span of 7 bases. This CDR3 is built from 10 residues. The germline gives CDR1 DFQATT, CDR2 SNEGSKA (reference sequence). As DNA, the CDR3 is TGCAGTGCGGCACGGGAGACCCAGTACTTC. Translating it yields CSAARETQYF.

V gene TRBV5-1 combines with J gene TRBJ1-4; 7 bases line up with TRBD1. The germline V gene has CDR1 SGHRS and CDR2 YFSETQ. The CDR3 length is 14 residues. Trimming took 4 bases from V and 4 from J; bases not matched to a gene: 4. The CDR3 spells CASSRGQHNEKLFF. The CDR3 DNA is TGCGCCAGCAGCCGGGGACAGCATAATGAAAAACTGTTTTTT.

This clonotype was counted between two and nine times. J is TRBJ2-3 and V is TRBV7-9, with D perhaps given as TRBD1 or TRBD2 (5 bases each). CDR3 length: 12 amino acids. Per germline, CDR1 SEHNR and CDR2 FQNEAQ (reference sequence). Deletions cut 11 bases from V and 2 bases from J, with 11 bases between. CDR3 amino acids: CAVGAYTDTQYF. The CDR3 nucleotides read TGTGCCGTCGGGGCTTACACAGATACGCAGTATTTT.

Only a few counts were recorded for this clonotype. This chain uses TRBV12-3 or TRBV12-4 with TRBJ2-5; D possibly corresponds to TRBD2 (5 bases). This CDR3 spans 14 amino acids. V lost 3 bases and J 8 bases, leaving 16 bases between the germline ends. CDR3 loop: CASSLDLVVITQYF. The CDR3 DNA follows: TGTGCCAGCAGTTTGGACTTGGTGGTAATAACCCAGTACTTC.

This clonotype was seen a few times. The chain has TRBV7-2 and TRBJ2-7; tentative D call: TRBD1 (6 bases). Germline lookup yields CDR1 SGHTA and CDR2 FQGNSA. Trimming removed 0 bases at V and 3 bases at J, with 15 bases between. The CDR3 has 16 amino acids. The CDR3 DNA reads TGTGCCAGCAGCTTAGCCCCCCAGGGGCACCTCTACGAGCAGTACGTC. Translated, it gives CASSLAPQGHLYEQYV.

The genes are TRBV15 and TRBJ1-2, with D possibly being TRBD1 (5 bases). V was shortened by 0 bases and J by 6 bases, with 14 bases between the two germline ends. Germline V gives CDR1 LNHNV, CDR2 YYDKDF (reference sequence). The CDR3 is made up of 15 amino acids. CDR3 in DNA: TGTGCCACCAGCAGAGATATGGGACTGTACCATGGCTACACCTTC. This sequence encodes CATSRDMGLYHGYTF.

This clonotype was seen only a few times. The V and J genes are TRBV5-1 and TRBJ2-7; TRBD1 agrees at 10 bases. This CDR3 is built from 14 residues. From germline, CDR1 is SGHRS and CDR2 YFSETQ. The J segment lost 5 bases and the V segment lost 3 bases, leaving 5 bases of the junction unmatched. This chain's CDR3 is CASSWGQGIDEQYF. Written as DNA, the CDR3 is TGCGCCAGCAGCTGGGGACAGGGGATCGACGAGCAGTACTTC.

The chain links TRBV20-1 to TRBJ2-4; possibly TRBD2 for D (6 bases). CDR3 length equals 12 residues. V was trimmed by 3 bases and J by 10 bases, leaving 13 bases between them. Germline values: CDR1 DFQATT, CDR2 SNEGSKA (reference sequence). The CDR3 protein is CSARGRQGIQYF. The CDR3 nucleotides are TGCAGTGCTAGGGGGAGGCAGGGAATTCAGTACTTC.

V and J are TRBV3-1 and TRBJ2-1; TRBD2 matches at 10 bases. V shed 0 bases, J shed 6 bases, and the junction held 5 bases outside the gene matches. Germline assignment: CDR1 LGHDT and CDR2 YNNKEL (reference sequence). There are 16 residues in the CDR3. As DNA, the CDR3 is TGTGCCAGCAGCCAAGATCTAAGCGGGGGGGCCAATGAGCAGTTCTTC. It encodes CASSQDLSGGANEQFF.

CDR3 nucleotides: TGTGCCAGCAGCTTAGCGGGGGGACTAGGAGAGACCCAGTACTTC. The encoded protein is CASSLAGGLGETQYF. The J gene is TRBJ2-5, the V gene TRBV7-2; 8 bases map to TRBD2. The CDR3 is 15 residues long. The germline CDR1 and CDR2 sequences are SGHTA and FQGNSA. The V and J ends lost 0 bases and 4 bases, in that order; junction bases with no gene match: 4. Combining the CDR3 with reference TRBV7-2 and TRBJ2-5 gives the whole variable domain GAGVSQSPSNKVTEKGKDVELRCDPISGHTALYWYRQSLGQGLEFLIYFQGNSAPDKSGLPSDRFSAERTGGSVSTLTIQRTQQEDSAVYLCASSLAGGLGETQYFGPGTRLLVL.

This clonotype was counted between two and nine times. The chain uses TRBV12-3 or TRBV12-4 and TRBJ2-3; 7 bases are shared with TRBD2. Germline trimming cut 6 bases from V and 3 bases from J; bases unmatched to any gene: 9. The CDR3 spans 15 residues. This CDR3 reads CASSRAGGGTDTQYF. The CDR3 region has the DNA TGTGCCAGCAGCCGGGCTGGCGGGGGAACAGATACGCAGTATTTT.

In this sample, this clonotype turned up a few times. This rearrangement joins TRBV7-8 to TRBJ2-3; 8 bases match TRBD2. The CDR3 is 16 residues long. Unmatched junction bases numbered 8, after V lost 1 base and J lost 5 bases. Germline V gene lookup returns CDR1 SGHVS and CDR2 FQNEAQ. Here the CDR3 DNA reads TGTGCCAGCAGCTTAGTCCGGGGGGGCCTCTTAGATACGCAGTATTTT. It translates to CASSLVRGGLLDTQYF.

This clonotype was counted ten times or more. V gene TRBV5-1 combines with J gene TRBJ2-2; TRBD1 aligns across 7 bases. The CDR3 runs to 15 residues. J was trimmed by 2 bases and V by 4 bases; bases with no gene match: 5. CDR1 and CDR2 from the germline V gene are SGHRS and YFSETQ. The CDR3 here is CASSPGQINTGELFF. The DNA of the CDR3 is TGCGCCAGCAGCCCGGGACAGATAAACACCGGGGAGCTGTTTTTT.

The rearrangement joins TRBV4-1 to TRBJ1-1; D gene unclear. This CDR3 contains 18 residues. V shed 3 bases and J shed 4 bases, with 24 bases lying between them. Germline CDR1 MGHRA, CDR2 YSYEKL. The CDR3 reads CASSHEPEAVPEATEAFF. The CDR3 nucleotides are TGCGCCAGCAGCCACGAACCCGAAGCGGTCCCCGAGGCCACTGAAGCTTTCTTT.

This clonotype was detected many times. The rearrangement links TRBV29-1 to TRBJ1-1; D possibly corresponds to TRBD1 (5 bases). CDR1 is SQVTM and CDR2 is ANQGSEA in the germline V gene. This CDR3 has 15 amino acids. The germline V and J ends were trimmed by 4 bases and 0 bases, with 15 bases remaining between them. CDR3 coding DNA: TGCAGCGTTGGGCCAGGGTGGGGGATGAACACTGAAGCTTTCTTT. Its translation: CSVGPGWGMNTEAFF.

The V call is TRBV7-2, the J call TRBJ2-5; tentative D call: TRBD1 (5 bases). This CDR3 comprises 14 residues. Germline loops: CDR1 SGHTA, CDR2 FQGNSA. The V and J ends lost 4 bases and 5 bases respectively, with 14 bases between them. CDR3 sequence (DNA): TGTGCCAGCAGCTCGACAGCTACCAGCGAGACCCAGTACTTC. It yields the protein CASSSTATSETQYF.

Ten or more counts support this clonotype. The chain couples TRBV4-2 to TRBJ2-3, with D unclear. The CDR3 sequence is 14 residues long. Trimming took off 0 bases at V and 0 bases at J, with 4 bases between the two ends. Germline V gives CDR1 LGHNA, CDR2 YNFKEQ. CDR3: CASSQEGSTDTQYF. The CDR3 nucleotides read TGTGCCAGCAGCCAAGAGGGAAGCACAGATACGCAGTATTTT.

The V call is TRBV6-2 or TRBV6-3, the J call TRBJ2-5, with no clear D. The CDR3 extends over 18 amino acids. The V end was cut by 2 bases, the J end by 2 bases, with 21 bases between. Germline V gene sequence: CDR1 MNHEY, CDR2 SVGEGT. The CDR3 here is CASSYVEFEIVEQETQYF. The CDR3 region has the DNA TGTGCCAGCAGTTACGTGGAGTTTGAGATAGTGGAGCAAGAGACCCAGTACTTC.

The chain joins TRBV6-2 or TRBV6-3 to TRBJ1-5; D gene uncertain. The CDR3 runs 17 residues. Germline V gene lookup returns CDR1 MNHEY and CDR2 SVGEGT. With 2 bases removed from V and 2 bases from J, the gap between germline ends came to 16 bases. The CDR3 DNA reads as TGTGCCAGCAGTTACCGTATGTTGAGGGTTGGCAATCAGCCCCAGCATTTT. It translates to CASSYRMLRVGNQPQHF.

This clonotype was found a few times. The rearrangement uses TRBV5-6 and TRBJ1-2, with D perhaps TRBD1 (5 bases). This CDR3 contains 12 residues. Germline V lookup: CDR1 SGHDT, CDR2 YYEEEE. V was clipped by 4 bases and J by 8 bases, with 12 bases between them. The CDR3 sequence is CASSPTRGGYTF. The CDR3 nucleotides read TGTGCCAGCAGCCCGACAAGGGGCGGCTACACCTTC.

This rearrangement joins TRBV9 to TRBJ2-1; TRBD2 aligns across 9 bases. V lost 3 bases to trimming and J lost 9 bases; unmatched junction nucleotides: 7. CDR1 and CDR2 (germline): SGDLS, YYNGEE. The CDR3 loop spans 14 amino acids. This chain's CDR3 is CASSAPGLASEQFF. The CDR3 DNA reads TGTGCCAGCAGCGCACCGGGACTAGCTTCTGAGCAGTTCTTC.

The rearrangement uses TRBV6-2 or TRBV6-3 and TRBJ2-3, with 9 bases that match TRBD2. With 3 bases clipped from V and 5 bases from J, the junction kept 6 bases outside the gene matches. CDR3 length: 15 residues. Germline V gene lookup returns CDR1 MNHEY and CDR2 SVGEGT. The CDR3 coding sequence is TGTGCCAGCAGTTATGGGCTAGCGGGACTAGATACGCAGTATTTT. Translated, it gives CASSYGLAGLDTQYF.

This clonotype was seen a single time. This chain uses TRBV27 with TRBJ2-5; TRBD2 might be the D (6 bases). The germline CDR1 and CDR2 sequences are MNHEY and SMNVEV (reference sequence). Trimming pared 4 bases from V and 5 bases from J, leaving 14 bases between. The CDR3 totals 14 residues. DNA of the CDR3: TGTGCCAGCAGTTCGGGACTGGGGACGGAGACCCAGTACTTC. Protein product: CASSSGLGTETQYF.

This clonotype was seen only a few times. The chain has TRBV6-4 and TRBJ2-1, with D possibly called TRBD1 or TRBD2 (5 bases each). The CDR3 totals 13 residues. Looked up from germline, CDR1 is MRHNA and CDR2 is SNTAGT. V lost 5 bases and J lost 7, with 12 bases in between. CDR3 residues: CASSSQWGNEQFF. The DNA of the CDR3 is TGTGCCAGCAGTTCACAGTGGGGGAATGAGCAGTTCTTC.

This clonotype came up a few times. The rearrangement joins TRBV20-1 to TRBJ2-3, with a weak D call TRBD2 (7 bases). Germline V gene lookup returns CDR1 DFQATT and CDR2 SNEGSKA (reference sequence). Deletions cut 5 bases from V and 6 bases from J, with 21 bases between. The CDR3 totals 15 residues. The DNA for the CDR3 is TGCAGTGCTTCCCCGGAGGGGGGGGCATTGGATACGCAGTATTTT. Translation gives CSASPEGGALDTQYF.

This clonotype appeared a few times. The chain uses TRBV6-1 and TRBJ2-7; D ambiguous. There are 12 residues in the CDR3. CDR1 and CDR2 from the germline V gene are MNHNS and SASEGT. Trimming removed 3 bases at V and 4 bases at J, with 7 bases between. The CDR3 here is CASSDFGYEQYV. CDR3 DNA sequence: TGTGCCAGCAGTGACTTCGGATACGAGCAGTACGTC.

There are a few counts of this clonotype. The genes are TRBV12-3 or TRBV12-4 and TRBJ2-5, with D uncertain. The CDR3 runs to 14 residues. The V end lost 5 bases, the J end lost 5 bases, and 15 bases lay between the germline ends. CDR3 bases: TGTGCCAGCAGTCGCCGGGTCGCAAGGGAGACCCAGTACTTC. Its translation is CASSRRVARETQYF.

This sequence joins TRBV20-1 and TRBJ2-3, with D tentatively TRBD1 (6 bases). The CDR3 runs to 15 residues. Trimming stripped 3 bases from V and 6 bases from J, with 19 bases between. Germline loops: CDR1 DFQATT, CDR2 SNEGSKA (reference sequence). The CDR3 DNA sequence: TGCAGTGCTAGTGCGTTAGGGGGACGATCCGATACGCAGTATTTT. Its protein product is CSASALGGRSDTQYF.